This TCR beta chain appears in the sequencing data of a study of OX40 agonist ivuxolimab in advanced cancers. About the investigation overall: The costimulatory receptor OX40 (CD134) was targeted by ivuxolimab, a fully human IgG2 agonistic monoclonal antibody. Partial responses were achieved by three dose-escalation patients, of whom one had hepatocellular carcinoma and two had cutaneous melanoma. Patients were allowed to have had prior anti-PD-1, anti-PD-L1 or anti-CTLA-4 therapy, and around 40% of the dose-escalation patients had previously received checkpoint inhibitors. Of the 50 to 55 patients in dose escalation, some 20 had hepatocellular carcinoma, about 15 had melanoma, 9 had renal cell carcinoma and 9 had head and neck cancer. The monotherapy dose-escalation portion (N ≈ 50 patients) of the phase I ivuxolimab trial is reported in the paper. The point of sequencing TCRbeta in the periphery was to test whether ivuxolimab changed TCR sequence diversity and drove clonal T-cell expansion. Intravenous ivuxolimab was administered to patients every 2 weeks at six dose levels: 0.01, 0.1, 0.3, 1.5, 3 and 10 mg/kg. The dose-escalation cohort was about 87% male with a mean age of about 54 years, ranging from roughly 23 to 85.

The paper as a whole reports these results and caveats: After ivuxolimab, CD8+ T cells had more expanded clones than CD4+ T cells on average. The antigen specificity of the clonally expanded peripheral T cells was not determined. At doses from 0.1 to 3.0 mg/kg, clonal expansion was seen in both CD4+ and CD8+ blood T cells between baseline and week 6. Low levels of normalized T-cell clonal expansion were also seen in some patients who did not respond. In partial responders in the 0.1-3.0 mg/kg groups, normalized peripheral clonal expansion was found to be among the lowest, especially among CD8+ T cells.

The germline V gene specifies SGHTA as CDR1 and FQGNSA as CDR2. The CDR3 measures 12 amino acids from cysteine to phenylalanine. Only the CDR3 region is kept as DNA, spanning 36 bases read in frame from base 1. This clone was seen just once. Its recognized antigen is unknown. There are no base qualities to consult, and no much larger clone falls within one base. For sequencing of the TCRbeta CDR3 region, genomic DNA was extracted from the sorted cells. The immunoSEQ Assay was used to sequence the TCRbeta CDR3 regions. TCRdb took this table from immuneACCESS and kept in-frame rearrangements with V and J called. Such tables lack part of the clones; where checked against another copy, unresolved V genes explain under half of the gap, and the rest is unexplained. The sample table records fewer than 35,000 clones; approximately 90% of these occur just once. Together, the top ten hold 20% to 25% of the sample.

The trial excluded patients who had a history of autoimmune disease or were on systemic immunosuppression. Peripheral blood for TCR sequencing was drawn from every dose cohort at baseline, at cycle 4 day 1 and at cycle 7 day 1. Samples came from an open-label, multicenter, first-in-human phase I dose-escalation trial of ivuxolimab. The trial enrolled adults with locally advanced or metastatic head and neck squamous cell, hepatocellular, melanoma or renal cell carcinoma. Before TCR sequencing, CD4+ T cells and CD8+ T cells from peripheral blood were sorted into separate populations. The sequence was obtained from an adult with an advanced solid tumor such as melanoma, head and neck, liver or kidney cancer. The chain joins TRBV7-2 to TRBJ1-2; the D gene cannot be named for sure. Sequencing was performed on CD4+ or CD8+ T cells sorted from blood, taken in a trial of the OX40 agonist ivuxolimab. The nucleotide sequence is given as TGTGGCACGCTCTCTTTGTTGTATGGCTACACCTTC. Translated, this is CGTLSLLYGYTF.